The rows below give T cell receptor beta chains drawn from one sample of a study of post-analysis software for immune sequencing data. TCRdb called the PCR reads again in MiXCR, with one record for every CDR3 protein. The repertoire holds about 430,000 distinct CDR3 sequences, with about 40% as singletons. Sequenced input: blood. Receptors originate from a girl aged 2 to 9 with multiple sclerosis. Both conserved end residues are part of each CDR3. Fields, in order: CDR3 protein, V gene, J gene.

CDR3 protein: CASSLLAGPSTDTQYF
V gene: TRBV7-3
J gene: TRBJ2-3

CDR3 protein: CASRTRGTSGIEDTQYF
V gene: TRBV25-1
J gene: TRBJ2-3

CDR3 protein: CSVGEYNEQFF
V gene: TRBV29-1
J gene: TRBJ2-1

CDR3 protein: CASSSGQGQGGANVLTF
V gene: TRBV27
J gene: TRBJ2-6

CDR3 protein: CASSLELYGYTF
V gene: TRBV7-9
J gene: TRBJ1-2

CDR3 protein: CASSEQNGVGEQFF
V gene: TRBV2
J gene: TRBJ2-1

CDR3 protein: CASSLGHNEKLFF
V gene: TRBV7-9
J gene: TRBJ1-4

CDR3 protein: CASSQSGGPRNLNEQYF
V gene: TRBV4-1
J gene: TRBJ2-5

CDR3 protein: CASSLRKEPPPYGYTF
V gene: TRBV7-3
J gene: TRBJ1-2

CDR3 protein: CSVAGQGYEQYF
V gene: TRBV29-1
J gene: TRBJ2-7

CDR3 protein: CASRSGGTDTQYF
V gene: TRBV27
J gene: TRBJ2-3

CDR3 protein: CAIRGQPRDTEAFF
V gene: TRBV10-3
J gene: TRBJ1-1

CDR3 protein: CASSLGQLYEQYF
V gene: TRBV7-9
J gene: TRBJ2-7

CDR3 protein: CAISAVANTEAFF
V gene: TRBV10-3
J gene: TRBJ1-1

CDR3 protein: CASSHVRRENEQYF
V gene: TRBV3-1
J gene: .

CDR3 protein: CASSIRETNTGELFF
V gene: TRBV7-8
J gene: TRBJ2-2

CDR3 protein: CASSSLMKLAGGNIQYF
V gene: TRBV5-6
J gene: TRBJ2-4

CDR3 protein: CASSLRRRTSGRAGSTDTQYF
V gene: TRBV7-2
J gene: TRBJ2-3

CDR3 protein: CARGLAGPNEQFF
V gene: TRBV2
J gene: TRBJ2-1

CDR3 protein: CASSLLMGGPTQYF
V gene: TRBV5-5
J gene: .

CDR3 protein: CASSHPGQGANYGYTF
V gene: TRBV3-1
J gene: TRBJ1-2

CDR3 protein: CASSLVQGEQPQHF
V gene: TRBV5-1
J gene: TRBJ1-5

CDR3 protein: CATSPGVLSNSYGYTF
V gene: TRBV4-3
J gene: TRBJ1-2

CDR3 protein: CASRGIKQTQYF
V gene: TRBV6-2/TRBV6-3
J gene: TRBJ2-5

CDR3 protein: CSVDRDRGNEQYF
V gene: TRBV20-1
J gene: TRBJ2-7

CDR3 protein: CASSQRLLGEIRGTQYF
V gene: TRBV12-3/TRBV12-4
J gene: TRBJ2-3

CDR3 protein: CASSPPQGGNEKLFF
V gene: TRBV12-3/TRBV12-4
J gene: TRBJ1-4

CDR3 protein: CASRRGQVGSPLHF
V gene: TRBV27
J gene: TRBJ1-6

CDR3 protein: CASSWTSGRATDTQYF
V gene: TRBV11-2
J gene: TRBJ2-3

CDR3 protein: CASSLSLTDTQYF
V gene: TRBV7-3
J gene: TRBJ2-3

CDR3 protein: CASSLVGVEETQYF
V gene: TRBV5-1
J gene: TRBJ2-5

CDR3 protein: CASSFVSSAVQVQETQYF
V gene: TRBV12-3/TRBV12-4
J gene: TRBJ2-5

CDR3 protein: CSVQTGNYEQYF
V gene: TRBV29-1
J gene: .

CDR3 protein: CASSLWGAEKLFF
V gene: TRBV7-9
J gene: TRBJ1-4

CDR3 protein: CASSETTGGADNQPQHF
V gene: TRBV7-8
J gene: TRBJ1-5

CDR3 protein: CASSRQVEAFF
V gene: TRBV12-3/TRBV12-4
J gene: TRBJ1-1

CDR3 protein: CASSLTMASRGHEQYF
V gene: TRBV5-1
J gene: TRBJ2-7

CDR3 protein: CASSFGLPPNLNSYEQYF
V gene: TRBV11-2
J gene: TRBJ2-7

CDR3 protein: CAISPLTGSNEQYF
V gene: TRBV10-3
J gene: .

CDR3 protein: CASSVTGRTDTQYF
V gene: TRBV11-2
J gene: TRBJ2-3

CDR3 protein: CASSQTGVEQYF
V gene: TRBV7-2
J gene: TRBJ2-7

CDR3 protein: CASSLAPFGANEKLFF
V gene: TRBV5-8
J gene: TRBJ1-4

CDR3 protein: CSVEDGVGRDEQFF
V gene: TRBV29-1
J gene: TRBJ2-1

CDR3 protein: CASSLGSFYEQYF
V gene: TRBV28
J gene: TRBJ2-7

CDR3 protein: CASSTIAGGLLYEQYF
V gene: TRBV6-2/TRBV6-3
J gene: TRBJ2-7

CDR3 protein: CSVAVNGETQYF
V gene: TRBV29-1
J gene: TRBJ2-5

CDR3 protein: CASSPQQGTGYTF
V gene: TRBV9
J gene: TRBJ1-2

CDR3 protein: CAREKALNTEAFF
V gene: TRBV12-5
J gene: TRBJ1-1

CDR3 protein: CASSQDRGADTEAFF
V gene: TRBV4-3
J gene: TRBJ1-1

CDR3 protein: CASSPPDRSQPQHF
V gene: TRBV12-3/TRBV12-4
J gene: TRBJ1-5

CDR3 protein: CASSYSWSSDGSPLHF
V gene: TRBV6-5
J gene: TRBJ1-6

CDR3 protein: CAIGRREGEKLFF
V gene: TRBV10-3
J gene: TRBJ1-4

CDR3 protein: CSANSPGTDNYGYTF
V gene: TRBV20-1
J gene: TRBJ1-2